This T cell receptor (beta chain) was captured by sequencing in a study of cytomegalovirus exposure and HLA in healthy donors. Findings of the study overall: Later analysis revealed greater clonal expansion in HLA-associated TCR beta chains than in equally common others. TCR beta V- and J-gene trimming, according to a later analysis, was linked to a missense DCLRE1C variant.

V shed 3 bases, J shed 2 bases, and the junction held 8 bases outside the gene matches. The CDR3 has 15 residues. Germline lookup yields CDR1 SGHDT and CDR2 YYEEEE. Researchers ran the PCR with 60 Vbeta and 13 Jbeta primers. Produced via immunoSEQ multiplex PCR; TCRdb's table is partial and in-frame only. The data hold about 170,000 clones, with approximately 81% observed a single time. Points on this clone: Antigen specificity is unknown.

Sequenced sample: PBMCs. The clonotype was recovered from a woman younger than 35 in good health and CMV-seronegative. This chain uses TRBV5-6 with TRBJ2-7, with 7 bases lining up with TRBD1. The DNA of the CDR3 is TGTGCCAGCAGCTCTATCCGGGACAGCCCCTACGAGCAGTACTTC. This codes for CASSSIRDSPYEQYF. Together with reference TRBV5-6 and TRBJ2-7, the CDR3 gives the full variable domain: DAGVTQSPTHLIKTRGQQVTLRCSPKSGHDTVSWYQQALGQGPQFIFQYYEEEERQRGNFPDRFSGHQFPNYSSELNVNALLLGDSALYLCASSSIRDSPYEQYFGPGTRLTVT.